This T cell receptor beta chain was documented in a study of Ad26.COV2.S vaccination and SARS-CoV-2 variants. In the study overall: By the intramuscular route, Ad26.COV2.S was given once, or twice 56 days apart. Overall study results and limits: Overall T cell responses may have been underestimated by the analyses of TCR breadth and depth. Vaccine recipients surpassed placebo recipients in spike-specific TCR breadth.

To note about this clone: What it recognizes is unknown.

Treatment here: over 15 received Ad26.COV2.S at low or high dose, single or two shots; several received placebo; per-sample allocation not given. Specimen acquisition occurred on day 63 following the initial vaccine or placebo injection. The protocol was immunoSEQ multiplex PCR, while the TCRdb copy is restricted to in-frame clones and leaves out a portion. Of 430,000 or so clones listed, roughly nine tenths were seen once; the top ten hold just over 2.5%. The germline gives CDR1 SGHRS, CDR2 YFSETQ. There are 14 residues in the CDR3. The V end was cut by 0 bases, the J end by 4 bases, with 8 bases between.

Sequenced material: peripheral blood, taken in a trial of Ad26.COV2.S vaccine versus placebo. This TCR was recovered from a person aged 18-60 years who received the Ad26.COV2.S COVID-19 vaccine or a placebo. The chain links TRBV5-1 to TRBJ2-1; D gene ambiguous. Written as DNA, the CDR3 is TGCGCCAGCAGCTTGGTACCGACGTACAATGAGCAGTTCTTC. Its protein product is CASSLVPTYNEQFF.